These 15 T cell receptor beta chains were all obtained from the same sample, sequenced in a study of cytomegalovirus exposure and HLA in healthy donors. Primers for the PCR totalled 60 Vbeta and 13 Jbeta. Assay used: immunoSEQ multiplex PCR; TCRdb lists only in-frame clones, some missing. The sample yields roughly 100,000 clones, approximately 68% seen once. The source material was PBMCs. These receptors all come from a woman aged 45-60 years in good health and CMV-seropositive.

The V and J genes are TRBV2 and TRBJ2-7, with 11 bases that match TRBD1. Germline V gene lookup returns CDR1 SNHLY and CDR2 FYNNEI. The length of the CDR3 is 14 residues. V trimming: 4 bases; J trimming: 3 bases; junction bases outside the gene matches: 2. This chain's CDR3 is CASSGGTGGYEQYF. The CDR3 DNA reads TGTGCCAGCAGTGGGGGGACAGGGGGCTACGAGCAGTACTTC.

This sequence joins TRBV6-1 and TRBJ2-3, with TRBD1 identical over 7 bases. The germline gives CDR1 MNHNS, CDR2 SASEGT. V lost 5 bases and J lost 2; bases outside the gene matches: 4. This CDR3 spans 14 amino acids. CDR3 sequence (DNA): TGTGCCAGCAGTACAGGGGCTTCCACAGATACGCAGTATTTT. This gives the protein CASSTGASTDTQYF.

This chain connects TRBV15 to TRBJ2-5, with D possibly TRBD1 on 5 matching bases. CDR1 is LNHNV and CDR2 is YYDKDF in the germline V gene (reference sequence). V was shortened by 2 bases and J by 5 bases, with 18 bases between the two germline ends. The CDR3 totals 16 residues. CDR3 in amino acids: CATSRSFQGSGETQYF. The DNA for the CDR3 is TGTGCCACCAGCAGATCCTTCCAGGGCTCGGGTGAGACCCAGTACTTC.

This clone was found once. The chain couples TRBV6-6 to TRBJ1-6; D unclear. The V end lost 7 bases, the J end lost 0 bases, and 4 bases lay between the germline ends. Germline lookup yields CDR1 MNHNY and CDR2 SVGAGI (reference sequence). This CDR3 contains 13 residues. The CDR3 spells CASTNSYNSPLHF. In nucleotides, the CDR3 is TGTGCCAGCACAAACTCCTATAATTCACCCCTCCACTTT.

The chain couples TRBV2 to TRBJ2-1; D is perhaps TRBD1 (6 bases). V was trimmed by 6 bases and J by 3 bases, leaving 18 bases between them. Germline values: CDR1 SNHLY, CDR2 FYNNEI. The CDR3 totals 16 residues. CDR3 amino acids: CASRGVGATNYNEQFF. DNA for the CDR3: TGTGCCAGCAGGGGGGTGGGGGCCACAAACTACAATGAGCAGTTCTTC. The whole variable domain, filled in from reference TRBV2 and TRBJ2-1, reads EPEVTQTPSHQVTQMGQEVILRCVPISNHLYFYWYRQILGQKVEFLVSFYNNEISEKSEIFDDQFSVERPDGSNFTLKIRSTKLEDSAMYFCASRGVGATNYNEQFFGPGTRLTVL.

The V call is TRBV21-1, the J call TRBJ1-2. TRBV21-1 is a recognized pseudogene. The CDR3 is 18 amino acids. DNA for the CDR3: TGTGCCAGCAGCAAACTCCGGGGTCCTTCCAGCTTCATCCCTGGCTACACCTTC. This translates into CASSKLRGPSSFIPGYTF.

On this clone itself: This specimen includes other DNA sequences encoding the same CDR3. The chain uses TRBV28 and TRBJ2-3; 8 bases fit TRBD1. Germline values: CDR1 MDHEN, CDR2 SYDVKM. After removal of 8 bases from V and 1 base from J, the junction contained 8 bases not matched to a gene. The length of the CDR3 is 15 residues. The CDR3 reads CASSTPGQGTDTQYF. CDR3 DNA: TGTGCCAGCTCAACCCCGGGACAGGGCACAGATACGCAGTATTTT. The variable domain in full, with the rest retrieved from reference TRBV28 and TRBJ2-3, is DVKVTQSSRYLVKRTGEKVFLECVQDMDHENMFWYRQDPGLGLRLIYFSYDVKMKEKGDIPEGYSVSREKKERFSLILESASTNQTSMYLCASSTPGQGTDTQYFGPGTRLTVL.

In its sample, this clone was seen a few times. The chain couples TRBV5-4 to TRBJ1-5; perhaps TRBD1 as D (6 bases). The CDR3 contains 13 residues. With 6 bases removed from V and 9 bases from J, the gap between germline ends came to 16 bases. The germline V gene encodes CDR1 SGHNT and CDR2 YYREEE (reference sequence). The CDR3 sequence: CASKDRPPWPQHF. Here the CDR3 DNA reads TGTGCCAGCAAAGACAGGCCTCCGTGGCCCCAGCATTTT. The whole variable domain, filled in from reference TRBV5-4 and TRBJ1-5, reads ETGVTQSPTHLIKTRGQQVTLRCSSQSGHNTVSWYQQALGQGPQFIFQYYREEENGRGNFPPRFSGLQFPNYSSELNVNALELDDSALYLCASKDRPPWPQHFGDGTRLSIL.

This clone was counted only a few times. The rearrangement joins TRBV7-6 to TRBJ2-7; 13 bases are shared with TRBD2. CDR3 length: 15 amino acids. V lost 5 bases and J lost 2; bases outside the gene matches: 3. From germline, CDR1 is SGHVS and CDR2 FNYEAQ. The DNA for the CDR3 is TGTGCCAGCAGCAAACTAGCGGGGGGGACCTACGAGCAGTACTTC. Translated, it gives CASSKLAGGTYEQYF.

V gene TRBV7-6 combines with J gene TRBJ2-4; 10 nucleotides match TRBD2. J was trimmed by 6 bases and V by 1 base; bases with no gene match: 3. The CDR3 covers 15 residues. CDR1 is SGHVS and CDR2 is FNYEAQ in the germline V gene. As DNA, the CDR3 is TGTGCCAGCAGCTTAGGGGCTAGCGGGGGAAACATTCAGTACTTC. This translates into CASSLGASGGNIQYF.

The chain uses TRBV29-1 and TRBJ2-1; no reliable D call. CDR3 size: 14 residues. Looked up from germline, CDR1 is SQVTM and CDR2 is ANQGSEA. Trimming took 3 bases from V and 0 from J, leaving 9 bases between them. The CDR3 nucleotides are TGCAGCGTTGATCCAGCTAGCTCCTACAATGAGCAGTTCTTC. Translated, it gives CSVDPASSYNEQFF.

The chain links TRBV11-3 to TRBJ2-2; 7 nucleotides match TRBD1. The germline CDR1 and CDR2 sequences are SGHNT and YENEEA. The CDR3 sequence is 16 residues long. With 1 base clipped from V and 1 base from J, the junction kept 3 bases outside the gene matches. The CDR3 sequence: CASSLGAGGNTGELFF. The CDR3 nucleotides read TGTGCCAGCAGCTTAGGGGCAGGGGGGAACACCGGGGAGCTGTTTTTT. The variable domain in full, with the rest retrieved from reference TRBV11-3 and TRBJ2-2, is EAGVVQSPRYKIIEKKQPVAFWCNPISGHNTLYWYLQNLGQGPELLIRYENEEAVDDSQLPKDRFSAERLKGVDSTLKIQPAELGDSAVYLCASSLGAGGNTGELFFGEGSRLTVL.

The rearrangement uses TRBV13 and TRBJ2-3; no clear D. The CDR3 totals 12 residues. V was cut by 5 bases and J by 5 bases, with 8 bases left in between. Per germline, CDR1 PRHDT and CDR2 FYEKMQ (reference sequence). CDR3 protein: CASSLYGDTQYF. The CDR3 coding sequence is TGTGCCAGCAGCCTATACGGAGATACGCAGTATTTT.

This chain uses TRBV6-1 with TRBJ2-3; possibly TRBD2 for D (5 bases). From germline, CDR1 is MNHNS and CDR2 SASEGT. Trimming left V 10 bases short and J 2 bases short, with 10 bases between. The CDR3 totals 12 residues. The DNA of the CDR3 is TGTGCCACCGAGGGTTACACAGATACGCAGTATTTT. Protein sequence: CATEGYTDTQYF.

This sequence joins TRBV6-5 and TRBJ2-7; 11 bases match TRBD1. Germline CDR1 MNHEY, CDR2 SVGAGI. The CDR3 consists of 15 residues. V dropped 4 bases and J dropped 3; count of bases not matched to a gene: 5. This CDR3 reads CASSWGTGGNYEQYF. The CDR3 DNA sequence: TGTGCCAGCAGTTGGGGGACAGGGGGAAACTACGAGCAGTACTTC.